The clone carrying this T cell receptor beta chain was observed at least ten times. These data come from a study of response to subunit inactivated influenza vaccine. MiXCR, run by TCRdb on the RT-PCR reads, gives a single entry per CDR3 protein. The sample holds 150,000 to 200,000 distinct CDR3 sequences, about 12% seen once. Germline V gives CDR1 LGHDT, CDR2 YNNKEL (reference sequence). With 1 base removed from V and 4 bases from J, the gap between germline ends came to 7 bases. CDR3 length equals 13 residues. These data were also filed under a second study, of T cells expressing NK-cell markers. Per that paper: Beta-chain TCR cDNA was generated via 5'RACE template switching with UMIs. Of eight sequenced donors, seven were HCMV-seropositive and one HCMV-seronegative. More than five donors showed dominant NKG2C+ clonotypes comprising about 1.0-7.0% of their CD8+ T cells. Dominance of the CD3+CD56-NKG2C+ fraction by these clonotypes also held in several donors.

The starting material was CD8+ T cells sorted from PBMCs, obtained 11 to 12 days after vaccination. This TCR was sampled from a man in his fifties who received an inactivated influenza vaccine. The gene calls are TRBV3-1 and TRBJ1-2, with D possibly TRBD1 on 5 matching bases. The CDR3 bases are TGTGCCAGCAGCCAAGGTACAGGCTATGGCTACACCTTC. Translation gives CASSQGTGYGYTF.